These 17 T cell receptor beta chains share one sample of origin, sequenced in a study of beta chain features in type 1 diabetes. As every portion of the isolated RNA was reverse transcribed, the sequencing read expressed TCRB transcripts. TCRdb's copy holds only in-frame clones and misses some; the assay was immunoSEQ multiplex PCR. The repertoire holds 200,000 to 250,000 clones, with 25% to 30% as singletons. What was sequenced was central memory CD4+ T cells from blood. The receptors here all came from a man under 40 in good health.

This chain uses TRBV2 with TRBJ2-1; 7 nucleotides line up with TRBD2. J gave up 4 bases and V 6 bases, and 3 bases lay outside the gene matches. Germline CDR1 reads SNHLY; CDR2 reads FYNNEI. This CDR3 spans 13 amino acids. The CDR3 loop is CASSGGNYNEQFF. CDR3 DNA sequence: TGTGCCAGCAGCGGGGGGAATTACAATGAGCAGTTCTTC.

CDR3 sequence reads: CAWSSRAGHEQFF. CDR3 nucleotides: TGTGCCTGGAGTTCCCGGGCCGGACATGAGCAGTTCTTC. This chain joins TRBV30 and TRBJ2-1; D is unresolved. The germline V gene encodes CDR1 GTSNPN and CDR2 SVGIG (reference sequence). V was cut by 2 bases and J by 8 bases, with 13 bases left in between. The CDR3 sequence is 13 residues long.

The chain has TRBV5-6 and TRBJ1-5; TRBD1 might be the D (6 bases). The ends were cut back, 4 bases at V and 4 bases at J, with 15 bases in the middle. The germline gives CDR1 SGHDT, CDR2 YYEEEE. This CDR3 spans 15 amino acids. The CDR3 bases are TGTGCCAGCAGCCTGAGGGGGTTTGGGAATCAGCCCCAGCATTTT. Its protein product is CASSLRGFGNQPQHF.

The chain employs TRBV30 and TRBJ2-1, with 16 nucleotides matching TRBD2. The trim removed 5 bases at V and 7 bases at J, leaving 11 bases unmatched. The CDR3 has 17 amino acids. Germline V gives CDR1 GTSNPN, CDR2 SVGIG (reference sequence). The CDR3 loop is CAWAPGTSGRARNEQFF. Here the CDR3 DNA reads TGTGCCTGGGCGCCCGGGACTAGCGGGAGGGCTAGGAATGAGCAGTTCTTC. Variable domain in full (rest from reference TRBV30 and TRBJ2-1): SQTIHQWPATLVQPVGSPLSLECTVEGTSNPNLYWYRQAAGRGLQLLFYSVGIGQISSEVPQNLSASRPQDRQFILSSKKLLLSDSGFYLCAWAPGTSGRARNEQFFGPGTRLTVL.

The chain is built from TRBV4-1 and TRBJ2-7, with 15 bases fitting TRBD2. CDR3 length: 19 residues. CDR1 is MGHRA and CDR2 is YSYEKL in the germline V gene. J gave up 6 bases and V 5 bases, and 17 bases lay outside the gene matches. The CDR3 is CASSSGRGLAGGPVPEQYF. The CDR3 bases are TGCGCCAGCAGCTCCGGGCGTGGACTAGCGGGAGGGCCGGTCCCCGAGCAGTACTTC.

This clone was picked up many times. The chain has TRBV4-3 and TRBJ2-1; D perhaps matches TRBD2 (5 bases). The CDR3 totals 16 residues. Looked up from germline, CDR1 is LGHNA and CDR2 is YSLEER. Trimming removed 4 bases at V and 0 bases at J, with 13 bases between. For the CDR3, the DNA is TGCGCCAGCAGCCCCCGTACCGGAGGCTCCTACAATGAGCAGTTCTTC. This gives the protein CASSPRTGGSYNEQFF.

This clone showed up just a few times. The V call is TRBV27, the J call TRBJ1-5; D gene ambiguous. This CDR3 contains 16 residues. V shed 2 bases and J shed 9 bases, with 20 bases lying between them. Germline CDR1 MNHEY, CDR2 SMNVEV (reference sequence). CDR3 amino acids: CASSLKSSPPIPPQHF. The CDR3 DNA is TGTGCCAGCAGTTTAAAATCGAGCCCCCCCATCCCGCCCCAGCATTTT.

This clone was seen ten or more times. The V and J genes are TRBV7-2 and TRBJ1-6; maybe TRBD1 (6 bases). The V end was cut by 5 bases, the J end by 11 bases, with 13 bases between. The CDR3 is 13 residues long. Germline CDR1 and CDR2: SGHTA and FQGNSA. The CDR3 reads CASSAAEGAPLHF. CDR3 in DNA: TGTGCCAGCAGCGCGGCAGAGGGGGCACCCCTCCACTTT.

The chain links TRBV28 to TRBJ2-3, with no clear D. The CDR3 runs 12 residues. Germline V gene sequence: CDR1 MDHEN, CDR2 SYDVKM. V lost 5 bases and J 7 bases, leaving 10 bases between the germline ends. The CDR3 bases are TGTGCCAGCAGTCCCAGTTCCTATACGCAGTATTTT. Protein sequence: CASSPSSYTQYF.

The J gene is TRBJ2-3, the V gene TRBV5-1; D remains ambiguous. Looked up from germline, CDR1 is SGHRS and CDR2 is YFSETQ. The germline V and J ends were trimmed by 0 bases and 0 bases, with 8 bases remaining between them. This CDR3 comprises 15 residues. In nucleotides, the CDR3 is TGCGCCAGCAGCTTGGCCCCGACAAGCACAGATACGCAGTATTTT. It specifies CASSLAPTSTDTQYF.

Of note for this clone: The same CDR3 arises from other DNA sequences in this sample as well. The V call is TRBV7-8, the J call TRBJ2-7; TRBD1 aligns across 7 bases. With V trimmed by 0 bases and J by 4 bases, 0 bases remained unmatched. The CDR3 has 13 residues. The germline CDR1 and CDR2 sequences are SGHVS and FQNEAQ. In DNA form, the CDR3 reads TGTGCCAGCAGCTTAGCCAGGGGGTACGAGCAGTACTTC. As protein: CASSLARGYEQYF.

There are a few counts of this clone. V and J are TRBV15 and TRBJ2-2; tentatively, D is TRBD2 (6 bases). There are 15 residues in the CDR3. CDR1 LNHNV and CDR2 YYDKDF come from the germline V gene (reference sequence). Trimming took off 0 bases at V and 4 bases at J, with 9 bases between the two ends. The CDR3 is CATSRDRGGTGELFF. In nucleotides, the CDR3 is TGTGCCACCAGCAGAGATAGGGGAGGCACCGGGGAGCTGTTTTTT.

V usage is TRBV30 and J usage is TRBJ2-5; 9 nucleotides line up with TRBD2. There are 18 residues in the CDR3. The V gene's germline CDR1 is GTSNPN and CDR2 SVGIG (reference sequence). Trimming removed 0 bases from V and 2 bases from J; junction bases left unmatched: 13. The CDR3 is CAWSVPQFRAGGQETQYF. In DNA, the CDR3 is TGTGCCTGGAGTGTACCCCAGTTCCGGGCGGGGGGGCAAGAGACCCAGTACTTC.

Remarks on this clone: This specimen includes other DNA sequences encoding the same CDR3. This rearrangement joins TRBV2 to TRBJ1-1, with a possible D match to TRBD1 (6 bases). The V and J ends lost 4 bases and 8 bases respectively, with 14 bases between them. Per the germline V gene, CDR1 is SNHLY and CDR2 is FYNNEI. CDR3 size: 13 residues. The CDR3 DNA sequence: TGTGCCAGCAGTGTGACAGGAGCGTCAGAAGCTTTCTTT. As protein: CASSVTGASEAFF.

J is TRBJ1-1 and V is TRBV7-2; the D gene is possibly TRBD1 (5 bases). V lost 6 bases and J 3 bases, leaving 11 bases between the germline ends. Germline V gene sequence: CDR1 SGHTA, CDR2 FQGNSA. The CDR3 has 13 residues. DNA for the CDR3: TGTGCCAGCAGATACACAGGCTACACTGAAGCTTTCTTT. It is translated as CASRYTGYTEAFF.

This chain uses TRBV29-1 with TRBJ1-4, with 10 positions matching TRBD1. V trimming: 6 bases; J trimming: 8 bases; junction bases outside the gene matches: 3. This CDR3 comprises 12 residues. Looked up from germline, CDR1 is SQVTM and CDR2 is ANQGSEA. CDR3 sequence reads: CSVDRGSEKLFF. The CDR3 DNA reads TGCAGCGTGGACAGGGGGAGCGAAAAACTGTTTTTT.

J is TRBJ2-7 and V is TRBV6-5, with D unresolved. The CDR3 contains 14 residues. The V end lost 6 bases, the J end lost 1 base, and 13 bases lay between the germline ends. Germline CDR1 is MNHEY and CDR2 is SVGAGI. The CDR3 protein is CASRPPSGSYEQYF. The DNA for the CDR3 is TGTGCCAGCAGGCCACCTTCAGGTTCCTACGAGCAGTACTTC.